The 22 T cell receptor beta chains below come from one sample, sequenced in a study of identical twins (dated by TCRdb to about 2016). Libraries were made using 5' RACE. TCRdb shows the sequencer as Illumina HiSeq 2000. Clones were called with MiXCR by TCRdb after fastp trimmed the public reads at Q25, and only in-frame beta chains were retained. Rows are combined by CDR3 protein, so each entry shows the most common genes and DNA. This sample is represented by 240,000 or so distinct CDR3 sequences; around 7% of them were singletons. The ten most abundant clones make up 3% to 4.5% of the sample. This same sample was also taken into another study, of yellow fever vaccine responses in identical twins.

Sequencing input: memory (CD45RO+) T cells sorted from blood. What this sample's cell subset or site label stands for: CD45RO+ enriched T cells. These receptors all stem from a young woman in good health.

The chain employs TRBV11-2 and TRBJ2-1; D remains unclear. Germline loops: CDR1 SGHAT, CDR2 FQNNGV. This CDR3 is built from 16 residues. The V and J ends lost 5 bases and 0 bases respectively, with 14 bases between them. In DNA form, the CDR3 reads TGTGCCAGCAGCGCCCCCGGTTCTGACTCCTACAATGAGCAGTTCTTC. This translates into CASSAPGSDSYNEQFF.

This clonotype was detected many times. The chain is built from TRBV5-1 and TRBJ1-1; D remains ambiguous. The V end was cut by 5 bases, the J end by 2 bases, with 7 bases between. CDR1 and CDR2 (germline): SGHRS, YFSETQ. CDR3 length: 12 amino acids. DNA of the CDR3: TGCGCCAGCAGACAGATAAACACTGAAGCTTTCTTT. It specifies CASRQINTEAFF.

This clonotype occurred many times. The chain joins TRBV20-1 to TRBJ1-1, with 10 bases that match TRBD1. The CDR3 contains 17 residues. V trimming: 3 bases; J trimming: 3 bases; junction bases outside the gene matches: 13. The V gene's germline CDR1 is DFQATT and CDR2 SNEGSKA (reference sequence). The CDR3 DNA is TGCAGTGCTAGCCCGTCAGACAGGGGGCCTTGGGACACTGAAGCTTTCTTT. Translation gives CSASPSDRGPWDTEAFF.

This clonotype appeared a few times. The chain recombines TRBV7-3 with TRBJ2-7; 10 nucleotides agree with TRBD2. Germline V gene sequence: CDR1 SGHTA, CDR2 FQGTGA. Losses at the gene ends were 2 bases for V and 5 bases for J; bases not matched to a gene: 3. The CDR3 has 14 amino acids. CDR3 loop: CASSLSSGSHEQYF. CDR3 nucleotide sequence: TGTGCCAGCAGCTTATCTAGCGGGAGCCACGAGCAGTACTTC.

The CDR3 nucleotides read TGTGCCAGCAGGTCCAGCGGGGGGTCTATTAGTACGCAGTATTTT. Its translation is CASRSSGGSISTQYF. V gene TRBV27 combines with J gene TRBJ2-3; 9 bases fit TRBD2. The V segment lost 6 bases and the J segment 8 bases; nucleotides outside the gene matches: 12. The CDR3 has 15 residues. Germline V gene data show CDR1 as MNHEY and CDR2 as SMNVEV (reference sequence).

This clonotype was seen many times. The chain carries TRBV28 and TRBJ2-5, with TRBD1 matching 10 bases. The CDR3 consists of 15 residues. CDR1 is MDHEN and CDR2 is SYDVKM in the germline V gene. The ends lost 11 bases at V and 2 bases at J; junction bases unmatched: 11. DNA of the CDR3: TGTGCCCCAGCAGGACAGGGGGGCGGTCAAGAGACCCAGTACTTC. This gives the protein CAPAGQGGGQETQYF.

This clonotype is judged medium-sized (0.01 to 0.1%). The rearrangement links TRBV24-1 to TRBJ2-1, with D maybe TRBD2 (5 bases). There are 12 residues in the CDR3. Germline CDR1 reads KGHDR; CDR2 reads SFDVKD. The V end was cut by 3 bases, the J end by 9 bases, with 8 bases between. CDR3 in amino acids: CATSDRGGEQFF. The CDR3 DNA reads TGTGCCACCAGTGATCGGGGTGGTGAGCAGTTCTTC.

This clonotype was observed a few times. The rearrangement uses TRBV7-9 and TRBJ2-1; 11 bases line up with TRBD1. The CDR3 runs to 14 residues. Germline loops: CDR1 SEHNR, CDR2 FQNEAQ (reference sequence). V lost 5 bases and J lost 8; bases outside the gene matches: 5. This CDR3 reads CASSLGQGAHEQFF. The CDR3 nucleotides read TGTGCCAGCAGCCTTGGACAGGGGGCCCATGAGCAGTTCTTC.

The chain links TRBV29-1 to TRBJ1-1; 7 bases align to TRBD1. The junction had 8 bases not matched to a gene; V was cut back by 6 bases and J by 4 bases. The CDR3 covers 13 residues. CDR1 is SQVTM, CDR2 ANQGSEA, per germline. This CDR3 reads CSVPRGEGTEAFF. CDR3 coding DNA: TGCAGCGTCCCCAGGGGGGAGGGCACTGAAGCTTTCTTT. The variable domain in full, completed from reference TRBV29-1 and TRBJ1-1, reads SAVISQKPSRDICQRGTSLTIQCQVDSQVTMMFWYRQQPGQSLTLIATANQGSEATYESGFVIDKFPISRPNLTFSTLTVSNMSPEDSSIYLCSVPRGEGTEAFFGQGTRLTVV.

This clonotype has a handful of counts. The J gene is TRBJ2-7, the V gene TRBV20-1, with D tentatively TRBD1 or TRBD2 (6 bases each). Germline V lookup: CDR1 DFQATT, CDR2 SNEGSKA (reference sequence). The CDR3 spans 16 residues. V lost 0 bases and J 6 bases, leaving 21 bases between the germline ends. The CDR3 is CSARDSGAPRETEQYF. The CDR3 DNA sequence: TGCAGTGCTAGAGATTCAGGGGCCCCCCGGGAGACCGAGCAGTACTTC.

This clonotype was counted only a few times. The CDR3 DNA reads as TGTGCCAGCAGCTTAGCAGGGGGGCGTTCCTACGAGCAGTACGTC. It encodes CASSLAGGRSYEQYV. The chain employs TRBV7-9 and TRBJ2-7; D possibly uses TRBD1 or TRBD2 (6 bases each). This CDR3 comprises 15 residues. Germline lookup yields CDR1 SEHNR and CDR2 FQNEAQ (reference sequence). V was shortened by 0 bases and J by 1 base, with 10 bases between the two germline ends.

This clonotype was counted only a few times. V is TRBV3-1 and J is TRBJ1-2, with a tentative D call TRBD1 (5 bases). V was pared by 3 bases and J by 3 bases, with 11 bases between. Germline V gives CDR1 LGHDT, CDR2 YNNKEL (reference sequence). The CDR3 runs 14 residues. The CDR3 sequence is CASSQGGSDYGYTF. In DNA form, the CDR3 reads TGTGCCAGCAGCCAGGGGGGTTCAGACTATGGCTACACCTTC.

This clonotype was detected many times. The chain employs TRBV3-1 and TRBJ1-3, with TRBD1 as a possible D gene (5 bases). Germline values: CDR1 LGHDT, CDR2 YNNKEL (reference sequence). Trimming left V 3 bases short and J 1 base short, with 13 bases between. CDR3 size: 16 residues. The CDR3 DNA follows: TGTGCCAGCAGCCAGGGTCCGACAGTGTCTGGAAACACCATATATTTT. This translates into CASSQGPTVSGNTIYF.

The CDR3 loop reads CASSNSDYKAFF. The DNA of the CDR3 is TGTGCCAGCTCAAACAGTGATTACAAAGCTTTCTTT. The chain employs TRBV18 and TRBJ1-1; D not certain. CDR3 length equals 12 residues. The V gene lost 5 bases and the J gene lost 9 bases, with 13 bases spanning the gap. The V gene's germline CDR1 is KGHSH and CDR2 LQKENI. The full variable domain, rest sourced from reference TRBV18 and TRBJ1-1, is NAGVMQNPRHLVRRRGQEARLRCSPMKGHSHVYWYRQLPEEGLKFMVYLQKENIIDESGMPKERFSAEFPKEGPSILRIQQVVRGDSAAYFCASSNSDYKAFFGQGTRLTVV.

This clonotype was observed a few times. The chain couples TRBV20-1 to TRBJ2-7; D ambiguous. Trimming took 3 bases from V and 1 from J, leaving 10 bases between them. The CDR3 has 13 amino acids. Germline CDR1 and CDR2: DFQATT and SNEGSKA (reference sequence). CDR3 amino acids: CSASEIASYEQYV. The DNA of the CDR3 is TGCAGTGCTAGTGAGATAGCATCCTACGAGCAGTACGTC.

This clonotype turned up a few times. V usage is TRBV20-1 and J usage is TRBJ2-3; D assignment may be TRBD1 or TRBD2 (6 bases each). Germline V gene lookup returns CDR1 DFQATT and CDR2 SNEGSKA (reference sequence). Trimming took 5 bases from V and 1 from J, leaving 22 bases between them. There are 17 residues in the CDR3. As DNA, the CDR3 is TGCAGTGCTCCCTTTGGCGGAGGGGGACGGGGCACAGATACGCAGTATTTT. The encoded protein is CSAPFGGGGRGTDTQYF.

The sample holds a few counts of this clonotype. The chain combines TRBV6-1 with TRBJ1-4; no reliable D call. The CDR3 has 17 residues. With 1 base removed from V and 0 bases from J, the gap between germline ends came to 12 bases. Germline values: CDR1 MNHNS, CDR2 SASEGT. CDR3 nucleotides: TGTGCCAGCAGTGAAGTGAGGAACTCACCAACTAATGAAAAACTGTTTTTT. Translated: CASSEVRNSPTNEKLFF.

The chain joins TRBV20-1 to TRBJ2-7; D call uncertain. V dropped 1 base and J dropped 0 bases, with 7 bases sitting between them. Germline lookup yields CDR1 DFQATT and CDR2 SNEGSKA (reference sequence). The CDR3 has 13 amino acids. The DNA for the CDR3 is TGCAGTGCTAGAGCCATTCTCTCCTACGAGCAGTACGTC. This codes for CSARAILSYEQYV.

This clonotype was seen a handful of times. The chain joins TRBV5-5 to TRBJ2-3; a possible D gene is TRBD2 (5 bases). CDR3 length: 16 residues. Per the germline V gene, CDR1 is SGHKS and CDR2 is YYEKEE (reference sequence). Trimming left V 4 bases short and J 3 bases short, with 18 bases between. The chain's CDR3 is CASSAKLGGLTDTQYF. CDR3 coding DNA: TGTGCCAGCAGCGCCAAACTAGGCGGGTTAACAGATACGCAGTATTTT.

This clonotype was counted a few times. The chain has TRBV5-1 and TRBJ2-7, with D unresolved. The CDR3 runs to 15 residues. The V and J ends lost 4 bases and 2 bases respectively, with 16 bases between them. The V gene's germline CDR1 is SGHRS and CDR2 YFSETQ. The CDR3 DNA is TGCGCCAGCAGCCCGAGCCCCTTGACAACCTACGAGCAGTACGTC. It encodes CASSPSPLTTYEQYV.

This sequence joins TRBV5-6 and TRBJ2-5; 11 bases align to TRBD1. The germline V gene encodes CDR1 SGHDT and CDR2 YYEEEE. The CDR3 extends over 15 amino acids. V was pared by 7 bases and J by 0 bases, with 5 bases of the junction left unmatched. In nucleotides, the CDR3 is TGTGCCAGCGGGGGGACAGGGGGATACCAAGAGACCCAGTACTTC. Residues: CASGGTGGYQETQYF.

V usage is TRBV15 and J usage is TRBJ2-1, with 9 bases matching TRBD2. The CDR3 has 17 amino acids. V lost 0 bases to trimming and J lost 5 bases; unmatched junction nucleotides: 8. Germline loops: CDR1 LNHNV, CDR2 YYDKDF (reference sequence). The CDR3 coding sequence is TGTGCCACCAGCAGAGAAGGGCGCGGGGGGGCCAACAATGAGCAGTTCTTC. This translates into CATSREGRGGANNEQFF.